Below are 10 T cell receptor beta chains sequenced from a single sample in a study of blood T cell repertoires in COVID-19. Sequencing used immunoSEQ multiplex PCR; TCRdb keeps in-frame clones, though not all of them. This sample has around 200,000 clones, with over 80% found just once. Sequenced material: PBMCs or T cells enriched from blood (not recorded which). The receptors here all came from a man aged 30 to 39 who had recovered from COVID-19.

A few counts support this clone. J is TRBJ1-5 and V is TRBV18; TRBD1 agrees at 9 bases. Trimming took 3 bases from V and 4 from J; bases not matched to a gene: 7. The CDR3 spans 16 residues. The V gene's germline CDR1 is KGHSH and CDR2 LQKENI. The CDR3 coding sequence is TGTGCCAGCTCACCTTCGACAGGGGGTCAGAATCAGCCCCAGCATTTT. It codes for CASSPSTGGQNQPQHF.

The chain couples TRBV18 to TRBJ1-2, with D possibly TRBD1 on 5 matching bases. The CDR3 covers 15 residues. Germline CDR1 and CDR2: KGHSH and LQKENI. The V and J ends lost 3 bases and 1 base respectively, with 12 bases between them. The CDR3 DNA is TGTGCCAGCTCACCGTCTCGACAGTTTAACTATGGCTACACCTTC. This codes for CASSPSRQFNYGYTF.

Note on this clone: Other DNA sequences in the sample encode the same CDR3. The rearrangement joins TRBV7-9 to TRBJ2-1, with D unclear. V shed 1 base and J shed 4 bases, with 5 bases lying between them. Germline V gene data show CDR1 as SEHNR and CDR2 as FQNEAQ (reference sequence). The CDR3 sequence is 13 residues long. CDR3 region: CASSLGSYNEQFF. DNA of the CDR3: TGTGCCAGCAGCTTAGGTTCGTACAATGAGCAGTTCTTC.

The chain couples TRBV19 to TRBJ1-5, with D perhaps matching TRBD1 (5 bases). The CDR3 loop spans 16 amino acids. Trimming left V 3 bases short and J 2 bases short, with 14 bases between. Germline V gene lookup returns CDR1 LNHDA and CDR2 SQIVND (reference sequence). CDR3 loop: CASSISGGAGNQPQHF. The CDR3 DNA is TGTGCCAGTAGTATTTCGGGAGGGGCTGGCAATCAGCCCCAGCATTTT.

The CDR3, as DNA: TGTGCCTGGAGCGGGAGGGCCATTGAGCAGTTCTTC. Its translation: CAWSGRAIEQFF. The chain employs TRBV30 and TRBJ2-1; 8 nucleotides agree with TRBD2. The V gene end was trimmed by 3 bases and the J gene end by 9 bases; junction bases not matched to a gene: 4. The CDR3 is 12 residues long. CDR1 GTSNPN and CDR2 SVGIG come from the germline V gene (reference sequence).

V usage is TRBV7-8 and J usage is TRBJ1-1; D ambiguous. V was pared by 7 bases and J by 0 bases, with 12 bases between. The CDR3 contains 14 residues. Germline CDR1 is SGHVS and CDR2 is FQNEAQ. The CDR3 here is CASTPRSMNTEAFF. The DNA for the CDR3 is TGTGCCAGCACCCCGAGGTCCATGAACACTGAAGCTTTCTTT.

The genes are TRBV5-6 and TRBJ2-7; D call uncertain. The V end was cut by 2 bases, the J end by 3 bases, with 18 bases between. The germline V gene encodes CDR1 SGHDT and CDR2 YYEEEE. This CDR3 contains 16 residues. CDR3 residues: CASSFSSTSYFYEQYF. Here the CDR3 DNA reads TGTGCCAGCAGCTTCTCCTCTACCTCCTACTTCTACGAGCAGTACTTC. Full variable domain (outside the CDR3, taken from reference TRBV5-6 and TRBJ2-7): DAGVTQSPTHLIKTRGQQVTLRCSPKSGHDTVSWYQQALGQGPQFIFQYYEEEERQRGNFPDRFSGHQFPNYSSELNVNALLLGDSALYLCASSFSSTSYFYEQYFGPGTRLTVT.

The V call is TRBV10-2, the J call TRBJ2-1, with a weak D call TRBD2 (6 bases). The CDR3 consists of 15 residues. The germline CDR1 and CDR2 sequences are WSHSY and SAAADI. Trimming removed 0 bases from V and 0 bases from J, with 6 bases in between. Written as DNA, the CDR3 is TGCGCCAGCAGTGAGTCGACTAGCTCCTACAATGAGCAGTTCTTC. It specifies CASSESTSSYNEQFF.

V gene TRBV11-3 combines with J gene TRBJ1-1; possible D gene TRBD1, 5 bases. The V end lost 5 bases, the J end lost 7 bases, and 14 bases lay between the germline ends. CDR3 size: 13 residues. Per the germline V gene, CDR1 is SGHNT and CDR2 is YENEEA. CDR3 sequence: CASSPTGGIEAFF. CDR3 coding DNA: TGTGCCAGCAGCCCCACGGGGGGAATTGAAGCTTTCTTT.

V and J are TRBV19 and TRBJ1-6; the D gene is possibly TRBD1 (6 bases). Germline lookup yields CDR1 LNHDA and CDR2 SQIVND (reference sequence). This CDR3 comprises 15 residues. The V and J ends lost 5 bases and 4 bases respectively, with 12 bases between them. For the CDR3, the DNA is TGTGCCAGTAGTGCAGGGGCCTTATATAATTCACCCCTCCACTTT. It specifies CASSAGALYNSPLHF.